Each of the 21 T cell receptor beta chains below was sequenced from the same sample in a study of post-analysis software for immune sequencing data. Unique molecular identifiers tagged the TCR beta cDNA libraries. TCRdb reanalysed the PCR reads using MiXCR and keeps one entry per CDR3 protein. The data contain about 430,000 distinct CDR3 sequences, approximately 39% of them seen just once; the ten biggest clones take up 7.6%. Their specific antigens are unknown. The study, taken as a whole, reports: Included in a set of several TRBV segments more frequent in patients than controls were TRBV5-6, TRBV5-1 and TRBV20-1.

The specimen sequenced was blood. These receptor sequences come from a girl aged 2-9 years with multiple sclerosis.

This clonotype showed up just a few times. The gene calls are TRBV6-5 and TRBJ1-2; D gene unclear. CDR1 and CDR2 (germline): MNHEY, SVGAGI. There are 9 residues in the CDR3. Trimming cost V 8 bases and J 8 bases, with 6 bases left between them. The CDR3 protein is CASSGGYTF. As DNA, the CDR3 is TGTGCCAGCTCAGGCGGCTACACCTTC.

This clonotype was picked up a small number of times. The chain recombines TRBV13 with TRBJ2-1; D uncertain. The V gene's germline CDR1 is PRHDT and CDR2 FYEKMQ (reference sequence). V shed 0 bases and J shed 12 bases, with 12 bases lying between them. This CDR3 region has 13 residues. The CDR3 DNA reads as TGTGCCAGCAGCTTAGGCATCCCAGACGGGCAGTTCTTC. Residues: CASSLGIPDGQFF.

The CDR3 here is CASSLTGSLVTEAFF. DNA for the CDR3: TGCGCCAGCAGCTTAACAGGGAGTCTGGTCACTGAAGCTTTCTTT. The V and J genes are TRBV5-1 and TRBJ1-1; tentative D call: TRBD1 (6 bases). The CDR3 contains 15 residues. Germline CDR1 SGHRS, CDR2 YFSETQ. The ends were cut back, 2 bases at V and 4 bases at J, with 15 bases in the middle. The full variable domain, with the rest looked up from reference TRBV5-1 and TRBJ1-1, is KAGVTQTPRYLIKTRGQQVTLSCSPISGHRSVSWYQQTPGQGLQFLFEYFSETQRNKGNFPGRFSGRQFSNSRSEMNVSTLELGDSALYLCASSLTGSLVTEAFFGQGTRLTVV.

This chain joins TRBV5-1 and TRBJ2-5; TRBD1 agrees at 8 bases. Per germline, CDR1 SGHRS and CDR2 YFSETQ. Germline trimming cut 2 bases from V and 1 base from J; bases unmatched to any gene: 13. The CDR3 runs to 18 residues. The DNA for the CDR3 is TGCGCCAGCAGCTTTAAAAGCGGACAGGGCCTCCGCCAAGAGACCCAGTACTTC. Protein sequence: CASSFKSGQGLRQETQYF.

The V gene is TRBV4-1, the J gene TRBJ2-7; tentatively, D is TRBD2 (5 bases). Germline lookup yields CDR1 MGHRA and CDR2 YSYEKL. CDR3 length equals 13 residues. Trimming pared 6 bases from V and 0 bases from J, leaving 9 bases between. CDR3 nucleotides: TGCGCCAGCAGACCCGGGGACTCCTACGAGCAGTACTTC. It codes for CASRPGDSYEQYF.

The rearrangement joins TRBV6-6 to TRBJ2-1, with D perhaps TRBD1 (7 bases). The CDR3 sequence is 15 residues long. CDR1 MNHNY and CDR2 SVGAGI come from the germline V gene (reference sequence). V lost 0 bases to trimming and J lost 6 bases, with 12 bases between them. CDR3: CASSYSSQGGNEQFF. DNA of the CDR3: TGTGCCAGCAGTTACTCGAGTCAGGGGGGCAATGAGCAGTTCTTC.

V is TRBV28 and J is TRBJ1-2, with D unclear. The V end was cut by 3 bases, the J end by 4 bases, with 18 bases between. CDR3 size: 16 residues. Per the germline V gene, CDR1 is MDHEN and CDR2 is SYDVKM. The CDR3 region is CASSFPGSRSFYGYTF. The CDR3 DNA reads as TGTGCCAGCAGTTTCCCGGGTTCTCGTAGCTTCTATGGCTACACCTTC.

This clonotype has a handful of counts. The gene calls are TRBV20-1 and TRBJ2-1, with D possibly TRBD2 on 7 matching bases. The CDR3 totals 14 residues. Germline V gene lookup returns CDR1 DFQATT and CDR2 SNEGSKA (reference sequence). Trimming took 5 bases from V and 4 from J, leaving 15 bases between them. The CDR3 here is CSAEKGGLYNEQFF. Written as DNA, the CDR3 is TGCAGTGCTGAGAAGGGGGGGCTATACAATGAGCAGTTCTTC.

In its sample, this clonotype was seen a few times. This rearrangement joins TRBV6-5 to TRBJ1-5, with unresolved D. CDR1 is MNHEY, CDR2 SVGAGI, per germline. Trimming took off 4 bases at V and 1 base at J, with 5 bases between the two ends. The CDR3 totals 13 residues. CDR3 sequence (DNA): TGTGCCAGCAGTTCCCTAAGCAATCAGCCCCAGCATTTT. Translated, it gives CASSSLSNQPQHF.

CDR3 sequence reads: CASSEGQRLAKNIQYF. CDR3 coding DNA: TGTGCCAGCAGTGAAGGACAGAGGCTAGCCAAAAACATTCAGTACTTC. The rearrangement joins TRBV2 to TRBJ2-4, with D perhaps TRBD1 (5 bases). The ends were cut back, 1 base at V and 0 bases at J, with 10 bases in the middle. The CDR3 length is 16 residues. CDR1 and CDR2 (germline): SNHLY, FYNNEI.

V is TRBV29-1 and J is TRBJ2-1; no clear D. CDR3 length: 14 residues. Per germline, CDR1 SQVTM and CDR2 ANQGSEA. Trimming cost V 1 base and J 4 bases, with 11 bases left between them. CDR3 residues: CSVEGDGEYNEQFF. The DNA for the CDR3 is TGCAGCGTTGAAGGCGACGGAGAGTACAATGAGCAGTTCTTC.

This clonotype has more than one count but fewer than ten. V is TRBV20-1 and J is TRBJ2-7; 9 bases fit TRBD2. The CDR3 runs 13 residues. CDR1 is DFQATT, CDR2 SNEGSKA, per germline (reference sequence). Trimming took 8 bases from V and 1 from J; bases not matched to a gene: 6. CDR3 in amino acids: CSSNSGRSYEQYF. The CDR3 coding sequence is TGCAGTTCGAATAGCGGGAGATCCTACGAGCAGTACTTC.

This chain connects TRBV5-1 to TRBJ2-7; D gene unclear. TRBJ2-5 matches the DNA end more closely, so the J call is doubtful. The CDR3 loop spans 14 amino acids. Per germline, CDR1 SGHRS and CDR2 YFSETQ. CDR3 coding DNA: TGCGCCAGCAGCTTGGCCTTGACGGGAGAGACCCAGTACTTC. Protein: CASSLALTGETQYF.

The chain carries TRBV12-3 or TRBV12-4 and TRBJ1-5; no firm D call. Trimming left V 7 bases short and J 4 bases short, with 11 bases between. The CDR3 is made up of 13 amino acids. The CDR3 spells CASTLWANQPQHF. The CDR3 region has the DNA TGTGCCAGCACCCTTTGGGCTAATCAGCCCCAGCATTTT.

The chain employs TRBV20-1 and TRBJ2-4; TRBD2 agrees at 7 bases. Trimming cost V 0 bases and J 13 bases; bases outside gene matches: 6. This CDR3 has 12 amino acids. The germline V gene encodes CDR1 DFQATT and CDR2 SNEGSKA (reference sequence). Here the CDR3 DNA reads TGCAGTGCTAGAGATTCGGGGGGTAAGCAGTACTTC. It is translated as CSARDSGGKQYF.

The chain couples TRBV28 to TRBJ2-7; 7 nucleotides line up with TRBD2. V gave up 8 bases and J gave up 3 bases; unmatched junction bases: 10. The CDR3 is 14 residues long. CDR1 MDHEN and CDR2 SYDVKM come from the germline V gene. The CDR3: CASQPGRGDYEQYF. CDR3 DNA sequence: TGTGCCAGCCAGCCGGGGAGGGGAGACTACGAGCAGTACTTC.

The genes are TRBV20-1 and TRBJ1-6; D is uncertain. Germline values: CDR1 DFQATT, CDR2 SNEGSKA (reference sequence). Trimming left V 1 base short and J 5 bases short, with 12 bases between. This CDR3 comprises 15 residues. The DNA of the CDR3 is TGCAGTGCTAGAGTGTACAAAGCAAATAATTCACCCCTCCACTTT. It specifies CSARVYKANNSPLHF.

The chain is built from TRBV3-1 and TRBJ2-7; the match to TRBD1 covers 9 bases. With the DNA end fitting TRBJ2-5 better, the J assignment may be wrong. CDR1 and CDR2 (germline): LGHDT, YNNKEL (reference sequence). The CDR3 is 13 amino acids. For the CDR3, the DNA is TGTGCCAGCAGACGGGGACAGGGCGAGACCCAGTACTTC. This translates into CASRRGQGETQYF.

The chain recombines TRBV4-3 with TRBJ1-5; D gene ambiguous. The V gene lost 2 bases and the J gene lost 0 bases, with 8 bases spanning the gap. The V gene's germline CDR1 is LGHNA and CDR2 YSLEER. The CDR3 consists of 15 residues. CDR3 loop: CASSQQFHSNQPQHF. The CDR3 region has the DNA TGCGCCAGCAGCCAACAATTCCATAGCAATCAGCCCCAGCATTTT.

The chain recombines TRBV9 with TRBJ1-5; 7 positions match TRBD1. J gave up 0 bases and V 3 bases, and 0 bases lay outside the gene matches. Germline CDR1 reads SGDLS; CDR2 reads YYNGEE. There are 14 residues in the CDR3. The CDR3 DNA reads as TGTGCCAGCAGCGGGACAGGTAGCAATCAGCCCCAGCATTTT. Its protein product is CASSGTGSNQPQHF.

The gene calls are TRBV20-1 and TRBJ2-7, with TRBD1 as a possible D gene (6 bases). CDR1 is DFQATT and CDR2 is SNEGSKA in the germline V gene (reference sequence). The V and J ends lost 6 bases and 2 bases respectively, with 17 bases between them. CDR3 length: 14 amino acids. CDR3 nucleotide sequence: TGCAGTGCGCGGACAGACTCCGGCACCTACGAGCAGTACTTC. Amino acid sequence: CSARTDSGTYEQYF.